This TCR beta chain was sequenced during a study of T cell repertoires in cytomegalovirus infection. The wider study: Public TCR beta signatures were indicative of both CMV infection and a matching HLA type. Regarding the study as a whole: Individuals carrying CMV plus the relevant HLA were identified by cumulative frequency of public TCR beta families.

TCRdb recomputed calls from the reads with MiXCR, one row per CDR3 protein. This sample has roughly 630,000 distinct CDR3 sequences, with 24% found just once. Details on this clonotype: Its target is not known.

The clonotype originates from a human donor in good health (CMV status not recorded). Some clones in this sample may be carry-over from other donors' samples. The sample comprised CD8+ T cells from PBMCs.

CDR3 sequence: CASSVARGGQGPYGYTF. In DNA, the CDR3 is TGTGCCAGCAGCGTAGCGAGGGGAGGACAGGGTCCTTATGGCTACACCTTC. The chain uses TRBV9 and TRBJ1-2; 8 positions match TRBD1. The CDR3 runs 17 residues. CDR1 and CDR2 from the germline V gene are SGDLS and YYNGEE. After removal of 0 bases from V and 5 bases from J, the junction contained 12 bases not matched to a gene.